This T cell receptor beta chain was sequenced during a study of PD-L1 blockade in urothelial cancer. Across the study: Treatment start was followed by blood analysis at 3 weeks (second dose) and again at 6 weeks.

The time point is: peripheral blood 6 weeks after treatment start. Each patient's cancer was a locally advanced or metastatic urothelial carcinoma. The table came from immunoSEQ multiplex PCR; TCRdb's copy has only in-frame clones and leaves some out. The sample lists about 120,000 clones, 80% to 90% occurring once. CDR3 length equals 17 residues. V trimming: 4 bases; J trimming: 0 bases; junction bases outside the gene matches: 6. CDR1 and CDR2 from the germline V gene are MGHRA and YSYEKL. The sequence came from a man aged 60-69 years with urothelial cancer. The rearrangement joins TRBV4-1 to TRBJ2-6, with TRBD1 matching 7 bases. The sample here was PBMCs, taken around atezolizumab (anti-PD-L1) treatment. CDR3 bases: TGCGCCAGCAGCCTGAGGGACAGAAGCTCTGGGGCCAACGTCCTGACTTTC. Translation gives CASSLRDRSSGANVLTF.